These 10 T cell receptor beta chains came from one sample sequenced in a study of PD-L1 blockade in urothelial cancer (dated by TCRdb to the late 2010s). In light of the paper, this sample's time point label describes: pretreatment peripheral blood. Library creation used the immunoSEQ multiplex PCR assay. TCRdb carries this immuneACCESS record with in-frame sequences only. Its versions omit some clonotypes, under half of them owing to an unresolved V gene in the studies checked, with the rest unexplained. Present in this sample are about 47,000 clones, around 83% of which were seen just once. The ten largest account for more than 1.5% of the sample. The sequences come from PBMCs, collected around atezolizumab (anti-PD-L1) treatment. These TCRs come from a man between 45 and 60 years old with urothelial cancer.

CDR3 in DNA: TGCGCCAGCAGCTTGGGTAGCGGGGGGGCGAATACGCAGTATTTT. Protein sequence: CASSLGSGGANTQYF. V usage is TRBV5-1 and J usage is TRBJ2-3; TRBD2 matches at 11 bases. Germline CDR1 SGHRS, CDR2 YFSETQ. The J segment lost 7 bases and the V segment lost 0 bases, leaving 4 bases of the junction unmatched. The CDR3 covers 15 residues.

The V call is TRBV19, the J call TRBJ2-3, with D possibly being TRBD2 (5 bases). The CDR3 sequence is 14 residues long. Germline assignment: CDR1 LNHDA and CDR2 SQIVND (reference sequence). Trimming took 9 bases from V and 5 from J, leaving 18 bases between them. The CDR3 protein is CASSGRAARDTQYF. In nucleotides, the CDR3 is TGTGCCAGCAGTGGGCGGGCCGCTAGAGATACGCAGTATTTT. Variable domain in full (rest from reference TRBV19 and TRBJ2-3): DGGITQSPKYLFRKEGQNVTLSCEQNLNHDAMYWYRQDPGQGLRLIYYSQIVNDFQKGDIAEGYSVSREKKESFPLTVTSAQKNPTAFYLCASSGRAARDTQYFGPGTRLTVL.

This clone showed up just a few times. The genes are TRBV7-2 and TRBJ2-7, with D hard to call. V lost 5 bases and J lost 0, with 5 bases in between. This CDR3 comprises 12 residues. Germline V gene data show CDR1 as SGHTA and CDR2 as FQGNSA. CDR3 coding DNA: TGTGCCAGCAGCGCCTACTCCTACGAGCAGTACTTC. This encodes CASSAYSYEQYF.

There are a few counts of this clone. J is TRBJ1-1 and V is TRBV2; maybe TRBD1 (5 bases). This CDR3 is built from 13 residues. The germline V gene encodes CDR1 SNHLY and CDR2 FYNNEI. Trimming removed 6 bases from V and 0 bases from J, with 8 bases in between. The CDR3 DNA follows: TGTGCCAGCAGGGGGCGGATGAACACTGAAGCTTTCTTT. Amino acids: CASRGRMNTEAFF. The full variable domain, its missing parts supplied by reference TRBV2 and TRBJ1-1, is EPEVTQTPSHQVTQMGQEVILRCVPISNHLYFYWYRQILGQKVEFLVSFYNNEISEKSEIFDDQFSVERPDGSNFTLKIRSTKLEDSAMYFCASRGRMNTEAFFGQGTRLTVV.

The genes are TRBV7-8 and TRBJ2-1, with 7 bases aligning to TRBD2. The V segment lost 3 bases and the J segment 7 bases; nucleotides outside the gene matches: 6. The germline V gene has CDR1 SGHVS and CDR2 FQNEAQ. The CDR3 is 14 residues long. In DNA, the CDR3 is TGTGCCAGCAGCTTGACTAGCAGTTGGAATGAGCAGTTCTTC. This translates into CASSLTSSWNEQFF.

The chain links TRBV18 to TRBJ2-2; TRBD1 is a possible D gene (5 bases). The germline V gene has CDR1 KGHSH and CDR2 LQKENI. The CDR3 has 15 residues. V was shortened by 2 bases and J by 1 base, with 8 bases between the two germline ends. The CDR3 protein is CASSPSQGNTGELFF. CDR3 nucleotides: TGTGCCAGCTCACCAAGCCAGGGGAACACCGGGGAGCTGTTTTTT. Supplemented by reference TRBV18 and TRBJ2-2, the full variable domain reads NAGVMQNPRHLVRRRGQEARLRCSPMKGHSHVYWYRQLPEEGLKFMVYLQKENIIDESGMPKERFSAEFPKEGPSILRIQQVVRGDSAAYFCASSPSQGNTGELFFGEGSRLTVL.

The J gene is TRBJ1-1, the V gene TRBV28; D remains ambiguous. The CDR3 sequence is 12 residues long. Trimming stripped 7 bases from V and 2 bases from J, with 8 bases between. CDR1 is MDHEN, CDR2 SYDVKM, per germline. This CDR3 reads CASTVHNTEAFF. CDR3 nucleotide sequence: TGTGCCAGCACCGTACATAACACTGAAGCTTTCTTT.

J is TRBJ1-1 and V is TRBV6-6; 9 bases match TRBD1. Unmatched junction bases numbered 5, after V lost 0 bases and J lost 6 bases. Per the germline V gene, CDR1 is MNHNY and CDR2 is SVGAGI (reference sequence). The CDR3 is made up of 15 amino acids. The CDR3 bases are TGTGCCAGCAGTTACTCGGGACAGGGTTATTCTGAAGCTTTCTTT. This encodes CASSYSGQGYSEAFF.

This clone has just a few counts. The gene calls are TRBV29-1 and TRBJ1-1, with D possibly matching TRBD1 (5 bases). The ends were cut back, 4 bases at V and 1 base at J, with 13 bases in the middle. The germline gives CDR1 SQVTM, CDR2 ANQGSEA. The CDR3 is made up of 14 amino acids. CDR3 loop: CSVANRLGNTEAFF. CDR3 bases: TGCAGCGTTGCAAACAGGCTAGGGAACACTGAAGCTTTCTTT.

The chain recombines TRBV19 with TRBJ1-5; no clear D. The ends were cut back, 5 bases at V and 2 bases at J, with 7 bases in the middle. The CDR3 covers 13 residues. From germline, CDR1 is LNHDA and CDR2 SQIVND (reference sequence). CDR3 DNA sequence: TGTGCCAGTAGTGACTATGGCAATCAGCCCCAGCATTTT. Protein: CASSDYGNQPQHF.